This is a list of T cell receptor beta chains from one sample in a study of T-cell memory formation after mild COVID-19. TCRdb reprocessed the 5' RACE reads with MiXCR, giving one entry per CDR3 protein. The table includes approximately 570,000 distinct CDR3 sequences, about a sixth detected once. The material sequenced was PBMCs or a T cell subset sorted from them (not recorded which). These receptors were taken from an adult woman who had mild COVID-19 (a few samples of this study predate the infection). Cell type and time point are not known. CDR3s include the opening cysteine and the closing phenylalanine or tryptophan. Each record gives: V gene, J gene, clone size, CDR3 protein. Clone size is shown for a subset of rows, as once, few, many or a class of expanded clone.

>TRBV4-3|TRBJ1-3|NA
CASSQGFRDRVLSGNTIYF
>TRBV5-6|TRBJ1-4|NA
CASSLASGGGEKLFF
>TRBV2|TRBJ2-3|few
CASSWSTSKNTDTQYF
>TRBV24-1|TRBJ2-3|few
CATSDLSGVGTDTQYF
>TRBV7-9|TRBJ1-1|once
CASSSSGRSMNTEAFF
>TRBV7-2|TRBJ2-7|NA
CASSSWTSGDYEQYF
>TRBV12-3/TRBV12-4|TRBJ2-1|few
CASSWAGHYNEQFF
>TRBV30|TRBJ1-2|NA
CAWSVGGASGYTF
>TRBV29-1|TRBJ2-3|many
CSVEGGQPTTDTQYF
>TRBV11-1|TRBJ2-7|few
CASSLFGGEVYREQYF
>TRBV30|TRBJ1-6|few
CAWSEGGSGSPLHF
>TRBV20-1|TRBJ2-4|NA
CSASLAGAKNIQYF
>TRBV7-6|TRBJ2-1|few
CASSFDTVGIGGEQFF
>TRBV14|TRBJ2-7|NA
CASSQPWDSPYEQYF
>TRBV29-1|TRBJ2-1|many
CSGTSKHNEQFF
>TRBV9|TRBJ2-7|NA
CASSSRDGPLYEQYF
>TRBV7-6|TRBJ2-3|NA
CASSHLFSGIGGAFTDTQYF
>TRBV4-1|TRBJ2-2|few
CASSPKGRRTSAGELFF
>TRBV6-1|TRBJ1-1|NA
CASKGGWNTEAFF
>TRBV24-1|TRBJ1-2|NA
CATSDPQGADLYGYTF
>TRBV7-3|TRBJ2-1|NA
CASSLGSGPAYEQFF
>TRBV18|TRBJ1-1|few
CASSPMNSLNTEAFF
>TRBV6-1|TRBJ2-7|few
CASSPLSYMDEQYF
>TRBV7-9|TRBJ1-2|NA
CASSLGEGIDGYTF
>TRBV10-2|TRBJ1-2|NA
CASSEPGIDYGYTF
>TRBV2|TRBJ2-5|NA
CATPRTSGQETQYF
>TRBV19|TRBJ1-1|few
CGSSIDENTEAFF
>TRBV5-6|TRBJ1-5|NA
CASSLGTVLGQHF
>TRBV9|TRBJ2-3|NA
CASSGGTTRDTQYF